This T cell receptor (beta chain) comes out of a study of brain T cells in children with intractable seizures. Time point denoted: blood from clinic visit 5 months post-surgery; TSC patient then seizure free. Using immunoSEQ multiplex PCR, the repertoire was profiled, and TCRdb retains in-frame clones only, with some absent. The profile shows under 400,000 clones, 93% of them singletons. This clone showed up just once. CDR1 and CDR2 (germline): SGHDT, YYEEEE. The V end lost 2 bases, the J end lost 6 bases, and 12 bases lay between the germline ends. The CDR3 runs to 14 residues. The source material was peripheral blood, sampled more than 4 months after surgery. The chain carries TRBV5-6 and TRBJ2-1; D uncertain. This TCR was recovered from a boy in the first two years of life with tuberous sclerosis and intractable seizures. The CDR3 sequence is CASSFSGSVNEQFF. CDR3 nucleotide sequence: TGTGCCAGCAGCTTCTCTGGAAGCGTCAATGAGCAGTTCTTC.